Below, one T cell receptor beta chain is given with its context. Its target is not known. This record comes from a study of graft-versus-host responses after intestinal transplantation. Study details: Recipients had multivisceral, liver-intestinal, or isolated intestinal transplants. The whole recipient group had anti-thymocyte globulin induction followed by tacrolimus and steroids for roughly three years. Study findings and constraints: Peak GvH clone levels in circulation were associated with early post-transplant HvG declines.

V lost 4 bases to trimming and J lost 2 bases, with 12 bases between them. The CDR3 extends over 14 amino acids. Germline V gene sequence: CDR1 SGHNT, CDR2 YYREEE (reference sequence). Assay used: immunoSEQ multiplex PCR; TCRdb lists only in-frame clones, some missing. The sample carries about 90,000 clones, roughly 93% recorded once. The sequencing used unstimulated CD8+ T cells sorted from spleen or lymph node cells, collected before intestinal transplant. This receptor was obtained from a human donor who received an intestinal transplant. The rearrangement links TRBV5-4 to TRBJ2-5; tentatively, D is TRBD2 (5 bases). The CDR3 region is CASSLTKTQETQYF. The CDR3 DNA reads TGTGCCAGCAGCCTGACTAAAACTCAAGAGACCCAGTACTTC.